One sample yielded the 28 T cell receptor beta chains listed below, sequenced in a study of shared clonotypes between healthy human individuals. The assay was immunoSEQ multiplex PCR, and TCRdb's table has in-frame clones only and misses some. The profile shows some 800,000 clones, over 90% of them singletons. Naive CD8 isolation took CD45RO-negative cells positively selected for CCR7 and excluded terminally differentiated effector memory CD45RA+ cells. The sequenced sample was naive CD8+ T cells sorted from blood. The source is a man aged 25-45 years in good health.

CDR3 sequence (DNA): TGTGCCAGCAGCGTAGCGAGGGACAGCAACAGGGGAGGGAGCGCCGGGGAGCTGTTTTTT. Its translation is CASSVARDSNRGGSAGELFF. The chain uses TRBV9 and TRBJ2-2; D might be TRBD1 or TRBD2, each matching 7 bases. There are 20 residues in the CDR3. V was pared by 0 bases and J by 6 bases, with 27 bases between. Germline V gene data show CDR1 as SGDLS and CDR2 as YYNGEE.

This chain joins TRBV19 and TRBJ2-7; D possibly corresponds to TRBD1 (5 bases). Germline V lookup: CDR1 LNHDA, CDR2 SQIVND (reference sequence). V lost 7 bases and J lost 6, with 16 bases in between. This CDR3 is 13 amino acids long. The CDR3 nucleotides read TGTGCCAGTATGGGGCAGGGCCACTCCGAGCAGTACTTC. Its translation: CASMGQGHSEQYF.

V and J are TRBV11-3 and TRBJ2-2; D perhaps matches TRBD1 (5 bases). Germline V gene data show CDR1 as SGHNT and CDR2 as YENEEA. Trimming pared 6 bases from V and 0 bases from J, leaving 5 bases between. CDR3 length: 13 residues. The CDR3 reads CASRGANTGELFF. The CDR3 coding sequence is TGTGCCAGCAGAGGGGCGAACACCGGGGAGCTGTTTTTT.

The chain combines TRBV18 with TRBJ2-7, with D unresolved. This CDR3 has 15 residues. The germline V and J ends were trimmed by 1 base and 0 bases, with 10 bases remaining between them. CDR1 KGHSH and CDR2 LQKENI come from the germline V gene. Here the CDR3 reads CASSPQGKGSYEQYF. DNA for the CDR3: TGTGCCAGCTCACCACAAGGGAAGGGCTCCTACGAGCAGTACTTC.

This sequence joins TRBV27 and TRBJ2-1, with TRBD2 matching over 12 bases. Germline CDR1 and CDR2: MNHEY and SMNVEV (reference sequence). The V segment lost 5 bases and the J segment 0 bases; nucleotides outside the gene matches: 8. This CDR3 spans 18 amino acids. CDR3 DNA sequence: TGTGCCAGCAGTCCGCTAGCGGGAGGGCCTGGCTCCTACAATGAGCAGTTCTTC. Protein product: CASSPLAGGPGSYNEQFF.

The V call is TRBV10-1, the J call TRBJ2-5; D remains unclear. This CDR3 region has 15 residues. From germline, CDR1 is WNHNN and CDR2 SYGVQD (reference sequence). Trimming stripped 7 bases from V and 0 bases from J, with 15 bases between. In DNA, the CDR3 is TGCGCCAGCAACCTTAGCACCTCGTACCAAGAGACCCAGTACTTC. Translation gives CASNLSTSYQETQYF.

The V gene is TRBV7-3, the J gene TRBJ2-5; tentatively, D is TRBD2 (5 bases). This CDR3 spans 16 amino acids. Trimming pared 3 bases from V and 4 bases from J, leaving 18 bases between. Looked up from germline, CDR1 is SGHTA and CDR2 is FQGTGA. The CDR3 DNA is TGTGCCAGCAGCTTGAGAGCCGCGGACCGGGGAGAGACCCAGTACTTC. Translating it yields CASSLRAADRGETQYF.

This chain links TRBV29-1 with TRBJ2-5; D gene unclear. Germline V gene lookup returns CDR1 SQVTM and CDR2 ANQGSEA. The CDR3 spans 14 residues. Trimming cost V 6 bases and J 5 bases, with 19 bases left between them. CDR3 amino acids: CSVPRYSSGETQYF. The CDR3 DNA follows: TGCAGCGTCCCCAGGTACAGCTCGGGCGAGACCCAGTACTTC.

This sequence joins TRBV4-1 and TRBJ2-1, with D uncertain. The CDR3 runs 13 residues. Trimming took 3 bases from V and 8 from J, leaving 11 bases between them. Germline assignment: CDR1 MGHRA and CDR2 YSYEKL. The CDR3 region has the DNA TGCGCCAGCAGCCACCTGTTCCGCGATGAGCAGTTCTTC. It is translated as CASSHLFRDEQFF.

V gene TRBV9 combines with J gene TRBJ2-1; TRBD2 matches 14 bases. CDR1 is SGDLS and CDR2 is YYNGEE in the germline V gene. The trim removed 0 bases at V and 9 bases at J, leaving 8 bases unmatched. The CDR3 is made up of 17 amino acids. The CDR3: CASSVAVGTSGSSEQFF. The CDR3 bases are TGTGCCAGCAGCGTAGCGGTCGGGACTAGCGGGAGCAGTGAGCAGTTCTTC.

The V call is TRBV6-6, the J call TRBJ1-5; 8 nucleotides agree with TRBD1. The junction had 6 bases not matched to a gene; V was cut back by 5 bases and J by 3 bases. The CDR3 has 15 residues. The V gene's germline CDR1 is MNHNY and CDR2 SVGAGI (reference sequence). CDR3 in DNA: TGTGCCAGCAGTCCTGACAGGGGTCCCAATCAGCCCCAGCATTTT. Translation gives CASSPDRGPNQPQHF.

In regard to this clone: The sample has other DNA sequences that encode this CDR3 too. DNA of the CDR3: TGTGCCAGCAGTGAAGGACGGGACACCGGGGAGCTGTTTTTT. This codes for CASSEGRDTGELFF. The chain recombines TRBV2 with TRBJ2-2, with D hard to call. This CDR3 spans 14 amino acids. From germline, CDR1 is SNHLY and CDR2 FYNNEI. Between the trimmed V and J ends, which lost 1 base and 3 bases, there was a span of 6 bases.

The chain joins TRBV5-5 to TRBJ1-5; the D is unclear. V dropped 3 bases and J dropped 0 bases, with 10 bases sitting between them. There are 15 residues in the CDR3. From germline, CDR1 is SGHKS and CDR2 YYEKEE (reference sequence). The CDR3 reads CASSSGEYSNQPQHF. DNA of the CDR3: TGTGCCAGCAGCTCCGGAGAGTATAGCAATCAGCCCCAGCATTTT.

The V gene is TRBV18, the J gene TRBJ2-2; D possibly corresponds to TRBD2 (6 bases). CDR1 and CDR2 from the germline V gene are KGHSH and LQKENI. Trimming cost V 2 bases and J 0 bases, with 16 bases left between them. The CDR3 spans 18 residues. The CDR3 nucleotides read TGTGCCAGCTCACCAGAAGGGTCCGGGAGACCGAACACCGGGGAGCTGTTTTTT. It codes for CASSPEGSGRPNTGELFF.

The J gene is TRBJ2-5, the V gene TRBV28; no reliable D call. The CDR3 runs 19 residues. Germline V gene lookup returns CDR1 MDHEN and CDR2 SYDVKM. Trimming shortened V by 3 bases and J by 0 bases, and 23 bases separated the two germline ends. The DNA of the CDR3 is TGTGCCAGCAGTTTCCCCTCCCCGGGCGGTTTATCGTACCAAGAGACCCAGTACTTC. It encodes CASSFPSPGGLSYQETQYF.

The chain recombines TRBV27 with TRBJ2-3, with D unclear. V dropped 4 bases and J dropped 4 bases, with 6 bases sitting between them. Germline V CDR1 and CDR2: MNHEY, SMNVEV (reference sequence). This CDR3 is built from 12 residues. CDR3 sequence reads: CASSSRADTQYF. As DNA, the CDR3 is TGTGCCAGCAGTTCTAGGGCAGATACGCAGTATTTT.

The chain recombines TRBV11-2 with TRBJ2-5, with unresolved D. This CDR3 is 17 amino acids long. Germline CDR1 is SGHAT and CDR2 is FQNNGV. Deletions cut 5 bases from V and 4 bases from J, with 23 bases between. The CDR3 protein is CASSTRGTEVYGETQYF. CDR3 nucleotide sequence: TGTGCCAGCAGCACTCGAGGAACGGAAGTATACGGAGAGACCCAGTACTTC.

The CDR3 reads CSVGASGSQGTGELFF. CDR3 sequence (DNA): TGCAGCGTTGGGGCTAGCGGGAGTCAGGGCACCGGGGAGCTGTTTTTT. The chain couples TRBV29-1 to TRBJ2-2; 10 bases are a match to TRBD2. Germline assignment: CDR1 SQVTM and CDR2 ANQGSEA. J lost 4 bases, V lost 4 bases, and 9 bases had no gene match. The CDR3 sequence is 16 residues long.

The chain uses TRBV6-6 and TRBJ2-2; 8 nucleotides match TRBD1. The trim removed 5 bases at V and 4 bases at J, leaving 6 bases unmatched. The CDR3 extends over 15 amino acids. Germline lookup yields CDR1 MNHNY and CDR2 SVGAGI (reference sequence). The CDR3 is CASSDIRGRTGELFF. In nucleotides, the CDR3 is TGTGCCAGCAGTGACATCAGGGGGCGCACCGGGGAGCTGTTTTTT.

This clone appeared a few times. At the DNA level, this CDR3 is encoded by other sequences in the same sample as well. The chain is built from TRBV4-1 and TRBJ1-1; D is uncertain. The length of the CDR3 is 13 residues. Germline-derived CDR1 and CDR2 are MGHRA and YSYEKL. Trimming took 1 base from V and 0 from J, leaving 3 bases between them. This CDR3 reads CASSQGVNTEAFF. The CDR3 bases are TGCGCCAGCAGCCAAGGCGTGAACACTGAAGCTTTCTTT.

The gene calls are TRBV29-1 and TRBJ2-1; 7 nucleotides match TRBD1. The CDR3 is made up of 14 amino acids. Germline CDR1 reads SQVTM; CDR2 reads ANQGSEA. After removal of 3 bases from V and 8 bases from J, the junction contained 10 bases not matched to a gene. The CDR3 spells CSVDRAGGFDEQFF. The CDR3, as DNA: TGCAGCGTTGATCGGGCAGGGGGTTTCGATGAGCAGTTCTTC.

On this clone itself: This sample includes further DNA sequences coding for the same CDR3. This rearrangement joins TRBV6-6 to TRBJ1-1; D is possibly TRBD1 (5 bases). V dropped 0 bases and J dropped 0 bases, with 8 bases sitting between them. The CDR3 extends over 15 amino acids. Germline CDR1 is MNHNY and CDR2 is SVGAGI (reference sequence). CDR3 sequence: CASSYSGGLNTEAFF. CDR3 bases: TGTGCCAGCAGTTACTCTGGGGGATTGAACACTGAAGCTTTCTTT.

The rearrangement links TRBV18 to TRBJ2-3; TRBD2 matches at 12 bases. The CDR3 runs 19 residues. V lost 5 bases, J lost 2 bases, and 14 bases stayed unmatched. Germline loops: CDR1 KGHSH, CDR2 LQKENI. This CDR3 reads CASSSIEPWTSGTTDTQYF. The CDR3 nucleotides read TGTGCCAGCTCATCCATTGAACCTTGGACTAGCGGGACCACAGATACGCAGTATTTT.

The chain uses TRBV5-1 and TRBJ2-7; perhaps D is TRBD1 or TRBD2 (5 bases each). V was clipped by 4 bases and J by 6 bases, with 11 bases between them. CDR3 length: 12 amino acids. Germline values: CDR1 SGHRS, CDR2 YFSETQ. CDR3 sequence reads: CASSPGTAEQYF. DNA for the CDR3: TGCGCCAGCAGCCCCGGGACGGCCGAGCAGTACTTC. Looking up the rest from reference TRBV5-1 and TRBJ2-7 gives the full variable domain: KAGVTQTPRYLIKTRGQQVTLSCSPISGHRSVSWYQQTPGQGLQFLFEYFSETQRNKGNFPGRFSGRQFSNSRSEMNVSTLELGDSALYLCASSPGTAEQYFGPGTRLTVT.

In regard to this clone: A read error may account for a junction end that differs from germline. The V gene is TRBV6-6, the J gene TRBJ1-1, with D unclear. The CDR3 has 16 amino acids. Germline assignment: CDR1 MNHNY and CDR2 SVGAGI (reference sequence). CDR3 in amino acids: CASSYSMEGGGTEAFF. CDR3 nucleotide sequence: TGTGCCAGCAGCTACTCCATGGAGGGAGGCGGCACTGAAGCTTTCTTT.

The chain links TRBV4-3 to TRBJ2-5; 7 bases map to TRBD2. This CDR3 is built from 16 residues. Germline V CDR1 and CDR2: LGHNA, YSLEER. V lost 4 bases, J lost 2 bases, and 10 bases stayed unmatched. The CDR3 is CASSLTTGGLQETQYF. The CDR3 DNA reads TGCGCCAGCAGCCTGACGACGGGGGGACTGCAAGAGACCCAGTACTTC.

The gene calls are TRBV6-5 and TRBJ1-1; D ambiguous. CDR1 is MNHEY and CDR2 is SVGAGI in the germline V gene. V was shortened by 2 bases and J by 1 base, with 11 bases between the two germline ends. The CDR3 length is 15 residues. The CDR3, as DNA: TGTGCCAGCAGTTACACCGTTAGTGGGAACACTGAAGCTTTCTTT. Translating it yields CASSYTVSGNTEAFF.

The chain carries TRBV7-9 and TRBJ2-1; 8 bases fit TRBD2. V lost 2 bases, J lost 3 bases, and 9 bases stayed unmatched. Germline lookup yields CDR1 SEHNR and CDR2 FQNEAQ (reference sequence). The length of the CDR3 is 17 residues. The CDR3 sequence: CASSLNPSGPHYNEQFF. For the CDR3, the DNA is TGTGCCAGCAGCTTAAATCCTAGCGGGCCCCACTACAATGAGCAGTTCTTC.